The 2 T cell receptor beta chains presented below share a single source sample, sequenced in a study of T cell changes during pregnancy in multiple sclerosis. The protocol was immunoSEQ multiplex PCR, while the TCRdb copy is restricted to in-frame clones and leaves out a portion. This sample has about 22,000 clones, with about 90% found just once. Sequencing was performed on CD4+ T cells from peripheral blood mononuclear cells, taken in the third trimester of pregnancy. These receptors all come from a female donor in good health, enrolled as a control in a pregnancy study.

The J gene is TRBJ2-7, the V gene TRBV2, with 7 bases aligning to TRBD1. From germline, CDR1 is SNHLY and CDR2 FYNNEI. The V gene end was trimmed by 6 bases and the J gene end by 11 bases; junction bases not matched to a gene: 13. The length of the CDR3 is 13 residues. CDR3 nucleotide sequence: TGTGCCAGCAGCCCTGGGACAGCCCTCCTCAAGTACTTC. Its translation is CASSPGTALLKYF.

The chain joins TRBV9 to TRBJ2-3; the match to TRBD2 covers 8 bases. Germline V lookup: CDR1 SGDLS, CDR2 YYNGEE. V lost 7 bases to trimming and J lost 2 bases; unmatched junction nucleotides: 18. The CDR3 contains 18 residues. DNA of the CDR3: TGTGCCAGCTCCGGGGGGGCTCAAGCGGGAGAGCCCACAGATACGCAGTATTTT. Translating gives CASSGGAQAGEPTDTQYF. Based on the CDR3 plus reference TRBV9 and TRBJ2-3, the full variable domain is DSGVTQTPKHLITATGQRVTLRCSPRSGDLSVYWYQQSLDQGLQFLIQYYNGEERAKGNILERFSAQQFPDLHSELNLSSLELGDSALYFCASSGGAQAGEPTDTQYFGPGTRLTVL.